This T cell receptor (beta chain) appears in the sequencing data of a study of blood T cell repertoires in COVID-19. Study in general: Both acute and convalescent COVID-19 samples were obtained from the United States, Italy and Spain. The analysed material was cDNA or gDNA that came from T cells, B-cell-depleted T cells, or PBMCs.

The protocol was immunoSEQ multiplex PCR, while the TCRdb copy is restricted to in-frame clones and leaves out a portion. In the table there are 310,000 or so clones, around 80% of which are singletons. The sample consisted of peripheral blood. This receptor was obtained from a woman between 45 and 60 years old with acute or convalescent COVID-19.

CDR3 DNA: TGTGCCAGCAGCTTAGGAGGGACTAGCGGTCTTCCCTACGAGCAGTACTTC. It codes for CASSLGGTSGLPYEQYF. V is TRBV7-2 and J is TRBJ2-7; 11 bases line up with TRBD2. The CDR3 consists of 17 residues. The germline gives CDR1 SGHTA, CDR2 FQGNSA. V trimming: 1 base; J trimming: 2 bases; junction bases outside the gene matches: 7.